The 21 T cell receptor beta chains below all came from one sample that was sequenced in a study of blood T cells in healthy people across ages. With a J-beta primer mix and a sample-barcoded 5' primer, a second PCR ran about 6 to 11 cycles. One entry per CDR3 protein results from TCRdb running MiXCR on the 5' RACE reads. The repertoire holds around 800,000 distinct CDR3 sequences, with 20% to 30% as singletons. A further study also used this sample, focusing on T cells of mothers and their children.

The sequencing input was blood. These TCRs come from a boy aged 10-17 years in good health.

This chain connects TRBV6-5 to TRBJ1-1; D is ambiguous. The CDR3 is 11 residues long. CDR1 and CDR2 (germline): MNHEY, SVGAGI. Trimming left V 6 bases short and J 8 bases short, with 10 bases between. The DNA for the CDR3 is TGTGCCAGCAGCCGACGCCTAGAAGCTTTCTTT. Amino acids: CASSRRLEAFF.

This sequence joins TRBV12-3 or TRBV12-4 and TRBJ1-2, with D hard to call. The CDR3 loop spans 16 amino acids. The V and J ends lost 6 bases and 8 bases respectively, with 25 bases between them. The CDR3 protein is CASRTRGPLGKEGYTF. The DNA of the CDR3 is TGTGCCAGCAGAACCCGCGGACCGCTCGGGAAGGAGGGCTACACCTTC.

This clonotype turned up a few times. The chain has TRBV7-2 and TRBJ2-5; D is unresolved. The J call may be mistaken, given a closer DNA end match to TRBJ2-1. The CDR3 spans 13 residues. Germline values: CDR1 SGHTA, CDR2 FQGNSA. This CDR3 reads CASSLEWDNEQFF. In DNA form, the CDR3 reads TGTGCCAGCAGCTTAGAATGGGACAATGAGCAGTTCTTC.

The chain employs TRBV7-2 and TRBJ2-6; D gene ambiguous. The CDR3 loop spans 15 amino acids. Trimming shortened V by 6 bases and J by 4 bases, and 13 bases separated the two germline ends. From germline, CDR1 is SGHTA and CDR2 FQGNSA. CDR3 in amino acids: CASSPLPVGANVLTF. The CDR3 nucleotides are TGTGCCAGCAGTCCGTTACCGGTCGGGGCCAACGTCCTGACTTTC.

This clonotype was seen a few times. The chain joins TRBV28 to TRBJ2-3; the match to TRBD2 covers 10 bases. Germline assignment: CDR1 MDHEN and CDR2 SYDVKM. J lost 1 base, V lost 10 bases, and 14 bases had no gene match. The CDR3 runs 17 residues. The CDR3 DNA is TGTGCCACCGAGGGTCTCGGGCTAGCGGGGGGCACAGATACGCAGTATTTT. This codes for CATEGLGLAGGTDTQYF. Supplemented by reference TRBV28 and TRBJ2-3, the full variable domain reads DVKVTQSSRYLVKRTGEKVFLECVQDMDHENMFWYRQDPGLGLRLIYFSYDVKMKEKGDIPEGYSVSREKKERFSLILESASTNQTSMYLCATEGLGLAGGTDTQYFGPGTRLTVL.

J is TRBJ2-1 and V is TRBV29-1; D possibly corresponds to TRBD1 (5 bases). Germline CDR1 SQVTM, CDR2 ANQGSEA. V was shortened by 6 bases and J by 7 bases, with 19 bases between the two germline ends. CDR3 length equals 14 residues. The CDR3 DNA is TGCAGCGTCGACGGACACCCGAGATGGAATGAGCAGTTCTTC. Translated, it gives CSVDGHPRWNEQFF.

This clonotype has more than one count but fewer than ten. The rearrangement uses TRBV10-3 and TRBJ1-4; TRBD1 matches at 7 bases. The junction had 3 bases not matched to a gene; V was cut back by 0 bases and J by 5 bases. Per germline, CDR1 ENHRY and CDR2 SYGVKD. There are 15 residues in the CDR3. CDR3 protein: CAISESRDRNEKLFF. In DNA form, the CDR3 reads TGTGCCATCAGTGAGTCGAGGGACAGAAATGAAAAACTGTTTTTT.

The CDR3 region is CSAQADRPYNEQFF. The DNA for the CDR3 is TGCAGTGCCCAGGCGGACAGGCCGTACAATGAGCAGTTCTTC. The chain carries TRBV20-1 and TRBJ2-5, with 7 bases aligning to TRBD1. The J call may be mistaken, given a closer DNA end match to TRBJ2-1. Germline CDR1 DFQATT, CDR2 SNEGSKA (reference sequence). The length of the CDR3 is 14 residues.

The chain joins TRBV27 to TRBJ2-5; the D gene is possibly TRBD1 (5 bases). Trimming shortened V by 4 bases and J by 1 base, and 10 bases separated the two germline ends. The CDR3 spans 14 residues. Germline V gene sequence: CDR1 MNHEY, CDR2 SMNVEV (reference sequence). The CDR3 sequence is CASSSRQIQETQYF. The CDR3 region has the DNA TGTGCCAGCAGTTCCAGACAGATCCAAGAGACCCAGTACTTC.

This rearrangement joins TRBV12-3 or TRBV12-4 to TRBJ2-2; D may be TRBD1 or TRBD2 (6 bases each). The CDR3 consists of 16 residues. Trimming removed 3 bases at V and 4 bases at J, with 15 bases between. The CDR3 sequence is CASSFYRGPRTGELFF. The CDR3 DNA is TGTGCCAGCAGTTTTTATCGGGGGCCCCGCACCGGGGAGCTGTTTTTT.

V gene TRBV2 combines with J gene TRBJ2-3; D call uncertain. Germline V gives CDR1 SNHLY, CDR2 FYNNEI. This CDR3 spans 13 amino acids. Trimming pared 4 bases from V and 2 bases from J, leaving 7 bases between. The CDR3 DNA is TGTGCCAGCAGTGCTGAGAACACAGATACGCAGTATTTT. Translated: CASSAENTDTQYF.

This clonotype was observed many times. The CDR3, as DNA: TGCGCCAGCAGCCAAGGCATGGCGGCAGGGGAGGGCTATGGCTACACCTTC. It translates to CASSQGMAAGEGYGYTF. This chain links TRBV4-3 with TRBJ1-2, with D possibly TRBD1 on 6 matching bases. The CDR3 covers 17 residues. Germline V gene sequence: CDR1 LGHNA, CDR2 YSLEER. Trimming removed 1 base from V and 4 bases from J, with 19 bases in between.

This clonotype was seen a handful of times. The V gene is TRBV5-1, the J gene TRBJ1-2, with D possibly TRBD1 on 5 matching bases. The CDR3 is 17 residues long. CDR1 is SGHRS and CDR2 is YFSETQ in the germline V gene. Trimming took off 5 bases at V and 4 bases at J, with 24 bases between the two ends. The CDR3 region is CASRLGTGLGFVYGYTF. CDR3 nucleotide sequence: TGCGCCAGCAGACTTGGAACAGGATTGGGGTTTGTCTATGGCTACACCTTC.

This clonotype was seen more than once but under ten times. The CDR3 sequence is CASSGMGLGRFSDTGELFF. CDR3 DNA: TGCGCCAGCAGTGGAATGGGACTAGGTCGTTTCAGTGACACCGGGGAGCTGTTTTTT. This chain joins TRBV10-2 and TRBJ2-2; 8 bases match TRBD2. This CDR3 has 19 residues. Germline CDR1 is WSHSY and CDR2 is SAAADI. V trimming: 4 bases; J trimming: 3 bases; junction bases outside the gene matches: 16.

The chain links TRBV10-2 to TRBJ1-1; D not resolved. V lost 11 bases, J lost 4 bases, and 17 bases lay in between. This CDR3 spans 13 amino acids. The germline V gene encodes CDR1 WSHSY and CDR2 SAAADI. The CDR3 loop is CAGREGRVTEAFF. DNA of the CDR3: TGCGCCGGTCGGGAGGGTAGGGTCACTGAAGCTTTCTTT.

The V and J genes are TRBV27 and TRBJ2-7; maybe TRBD2 (6 bases). The germline V and J ends were trimmed by 5 bases and 5 bases, with 13 bases remaining between them. The CDR3 contains 13 residues. Germline V lookup: CDR1 MNHEY, CDR2 SMNVEV (reference sequence). The CDR3 region has the DNA TGTGCCAGCAGTGCGGGGTTCTGGAACGAGCAGTACTTC. This codes for CASSAGFWNEQYF.

This sequence joins TRBV12-3 or TRBV12-4 and TRBJ1-1; D is unresolved. The germline V and J ends were trimmed by 8 bases and 6 bases, with 13 bases remaining between them. CDR3 size: 12 residues. In DNA form, the CDR3 reads TGTGCCAGCGGCCGGGGTCAGGCTGAAGCTTTCTTT. Translation: CASGRGQAEAFF.

J is TRBJ2-7 and V is TRBV28; the match to TRBD2 covers 10 bases. Germline-derived CDR1 and CDR2 are MDHEN and SYDVKM. The trim removed 5 bases at V and 6 bases at J, leaving 10 bases unmatched. This CDR3 has 15 residues. The CDR3 coding sequence is TGTGCCAGCAGTCCCAGCGGGGGGGCCCGTTTCGAGCAGTACTTC. This encodes CASSPSGGARFEQYF.

This clonotype was detected a few times. The chain carries TRBV5-1 and TRBJ2-7, with D perhaps being TRBD1 or TRBD2 (5 bases each). The CDR3 contains 14 residues. CDR1 and CDR2 from the germline V gene are SGHRS and YFSETQ. The germline V and J ends were trimmed by 5 bases and 0 bases, with 12 bases remaining between them. The CDR3 reads CASSAGTFSYEQYF. CDR3 bases: TGCGCCAGCAGTGCCGGGACGTTCTCCTACGAGCAGTACTTC.

This chain links TRBV7-2 with TRBJ1-6, with D hard to call. V lost 5 bases and J lost 7, with 15 bases in between. In germline, CDR1 is SGHTA, CDR2 FQGNSA. This CDR3 is 15 amino acids long. CDR3 loop: CASSPPAAGNSPLHF. As DNA, the CDR3 is TGTGCCAGCAGCCCTCCCGCAGCTGGAAATTCACCCCTCCACTTT.

V usage is TRBV20-1 and J usage is TRBJ1-1, with TRBD1 matching over 7 bases. CDR1 DFQATT and CDR2 SNEGSKA come from the germline V gene (reference sequence). The CDR3 runs 13 residues. V was clipped by 4 bases and J by 1 base; unmatched bases: 3. The CDR3 here is CSAIGTANTEAFF. The CDR3 nucleotides read TGCAGTGCTATTGGGACAGCGAACACTGAAGCTTTCTTT.